This TCR beta chain was sequenced in a study of T cells in tumors after PD-1 blockade. Study-level findings and limits: Blood contained roughly 43% of the tumor's TCR clonotypes.

Germline V CDR1 and CDR2: MNHNY, SVGAGI (reference sequence). Trimming took off 2 bases at V and 6 bases at J, with 17 bases between the two ends. The CDR3 totals 16 residues. Worth noting for this clone: As yet, its antigen is unknown.

The time point was: first of two pre-therapy site-matched biopsies about two months apart. The same primary tumor site was biopsied both before and after PD-1 blockade. The repertoire was sequenced with immunoSEQ multiplex PCR; TCRdb's copy has only in-frame clones and lacks some. The table records about 4,200 clones, around 73% of them present only once. The sequence came from a human donor with basal cell carcinoma. The genes are TRBV6-6 and TRBJ2-1; D unresolved. This sample comprised tumor tissue, obtained before anti-PD-1 treatment. This CDR3 is CASSYQAADSGNEQFF. CDR3 DNA sequence: TGTGCCAGCAGTTACCAGGCTGCCGATAGTGGCAATGAGCAGTTCTTC.